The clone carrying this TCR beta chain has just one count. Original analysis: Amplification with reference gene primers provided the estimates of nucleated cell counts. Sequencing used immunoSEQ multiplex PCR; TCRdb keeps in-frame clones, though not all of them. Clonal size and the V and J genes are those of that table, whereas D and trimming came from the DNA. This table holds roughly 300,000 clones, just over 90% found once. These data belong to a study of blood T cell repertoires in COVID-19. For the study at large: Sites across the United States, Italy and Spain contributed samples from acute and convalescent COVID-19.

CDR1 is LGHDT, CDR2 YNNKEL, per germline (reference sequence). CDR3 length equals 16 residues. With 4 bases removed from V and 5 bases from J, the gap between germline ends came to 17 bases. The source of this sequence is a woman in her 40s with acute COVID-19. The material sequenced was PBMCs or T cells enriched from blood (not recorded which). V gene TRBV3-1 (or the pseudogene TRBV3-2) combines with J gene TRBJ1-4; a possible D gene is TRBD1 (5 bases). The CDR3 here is CASSPRGGRRNEKLFF. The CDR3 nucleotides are TGTGCCAGCAGCCCGCGCGGGGGACGACGAAATGAAAAACTGTTTTTT.